A selection of T cell receptor beta chains follows, all from one sample in a study of T cells after yellow fever vaccination. Via MiXCR, TCRdb re-called the 5' RACE reads, giving one row per CDR3 protein. The sample holds about 13,000 distinct CDR3 sequences, 4.5% to 6% seen once. The sample consisted of PBMCs, either bulk or a sorted T-cell subset (CD4+, CD8+, memory, or dextramer-sorted; not recorded which), taken 45 days after the yellow fever booster vaccination. The origin of the receptors is a man aged 25 to 40 who received the YFV17D yellow fever vaccine. CDR3s include the opening cysteine and the closing phenylalanine or tryptophan. Each record gives: clone size, CDR3 length, D gene, J gene, V gene, CDR3 protein, CDR3 DNA. The D gene is left open where the match is weak. Size is omitted from some rows. Given values are once, few, many or a class for expanded clones.

many	12	-	TRBJ2-7	TRBV6-5	CASSYSGDEQYF	TGTGCCAGCAGTTACTCAGGCGACGAGCAGTACTTC
many	14	-	TRBJ2-5	TRBV5-1	CASSLVREEETQYF	TGCGCCAGCAGCTTGGTCAGGGAGGAAGAGACCCAGTACTTC
many	15	-	TRBJ2-1	TRBV5-4	CASSGREGAANEQFF	TGTGCCAGCAGCGGACGGGAGGGGGCCGCAAATGAGCAGTTCTTC
-	13	-	TRBJ2-2	TRBV5-5	CARGSRISGELFF	TGTGCCAGGGGCTCCCGGATAAGCGGGGAGCTGTTTTTT
-	16	TRBD2	TRBJ2-1	TRBV25-1	CASPTTSGSLYNEQFF	TGTGCCAGCCCTACTACTAGCGGGAGCCTCTACAATGAGCAGTTCTTC
many	13	-	TRBJ1-5	TRBV12-3/TRBV12-4	CASSPGVNQPQHF	TGTGCCAGCAGCCCCGGGGTCAATCAGCCCCAGCATTTT
many	13	-	TRBJ2-3	TRBV15	CATSIGTVDTQYF	TGTGCCACCAGCATAGGGACCGTGGATACGCAGTATTTT
many	14	TRBD2	TRBJ2-7	TRBV29-1	CSVEGWASGHEQYF	TGCAGCGTTGAAGGGTGGGCTAGCGGGCACGAGCAGTACTTC
many	15	-	TRBJ1-3	TRBV12-3/TRBV12-4	CASRPTGSSGNTIYF	TGTGCCAGCAGACCGACTGGGAGCTCTGGAAACACCATATATTTT
many	21	-	TRBJ2-2	TRBV27	CASSAEQDRTGVATTTGELFF	TGTGCCAGCAGTGCAGAGCAGGACCGGACGGGAGTTGCCACCACGACCGGGGAGCTGTTTTTT
many	17	TRBD2	TRBJ2-1	TRBV10-3	CAISEGGLAGGKNEQFF	TGTGCCATCAGTGAGGGAGGACTAGCGGGAGGGAAAAATGAGCAGTTCTTC
many	15	-	TRBJ2-7	TRBV4-3	CASSQVGTVGHEQYF	TGCGCCAGCAGCCAAGTAGGGACCGTGGGACACGAGCAGTACTTC
many	13	-	TRBJ2-1	TRBV19	CASSIGSYNEQFF	TGTGCCAGTAGTATAGGGTCATACAATGAGCAGTTCTTC
many	16	-	TRBJ2-1	TRBV12-5	CASGFEAETLLDEQFF	TGTGCTAGTGGTTTCGAAGCGGAGACTCTTCTGGATGAGCAGTTCTTC
many	14	TRBD1	TRBJ1-1	TRBV29-1	CSEGQGPSNTEAFF	TGCAGCGAGGGACAGGGACCATCGAACACTGAAGCTTTCTTT
many	15	TRBD2	TRBJ2-1	TRBV24-1	CATSDMTSGRDEQFF	TGTGCCACCAGTGATATGACTAGCGGGAGGGATGAGCAGTTCTTC
many	12	-	TRBJ2-7	TRBV5-1	CASSRESYEQYF	TGCGCCAGCAGCAGAGAGTCCTACGAGCAGTACTTC
-	14	-	TRBJ2-2	TRBV5-4	CASGPGGNSGELFF	TGTGCCAGCGGGCCTGGGGGGAACTCCGGGGAGCTGTTTTTT
many	11	-	TRBJ2-7	TRBV5-6	CASSRTYEQYF	TGTGCCAGCAGCAGGACCTACGAGCAGTACTTC
many	15	-	TRBJ2-3	TRBV5-4	CASSSPVGGTDTQYF	TGTGCCAGCAGCTCCCCGGTGGGGGGTACAGATACGCAGTATTTT
many	12	-	TRBJ2-3	TRBV10-2	CASSTLGDTQYF	TGCGCCAGCAGTACATTAGGGGATACGCAGTATTTT
many	16	-	TRBJ2-6	TRBV20-1	CSARGTTGSGANVLTF	TGCAGTGCTAGAGGGACGACGGGTTCTGGGGCCAACGTCCTGACTTTC
many	17	TRBD1	TRBJ1-2	TRBV5-1	CASSSRNSQGAGNGYTF	TGCGCCAGCAGCTCCCGTAATTCACAGGGGGCAGGAAATGGCTACACCTTC
many	15	TRBD2	TRBJ2-7	TRBV7-2	CASSRVGGSSYEQYF	TGTGCCAGCAGCCGTGTGGGGGGGAGCTCCTACGAGCAGTACTTC
many	15	TRBD2	TRBJ2-7	TRBV12-3/TRBV12-4	CASSLTRDYGYEQYF	TGTGCCAGCAGTTTAACCAGGGACTACGGCTACGAGCAGTACTTC
many	15	TRBD2	TRBJ2-1	TRBV3-1	CASSQDFSGRYEQFF	TGTGCCAGCAGCCAAGATTTCAGCGGGAGGTATGAGCAGTTCTTC
many	11	-	TRBJ1-1	TRBV30	CAWSVYTEAFF	TGTGCCTGGAGTGTTTACACTGAAGCTTTCTTT
many	13	TRBD1	TRBJ2-5	TRBV20-1	CSALPDRAETQYF	TGCAGTGCTCTCCCGGACAGGGCTGAGACCCAGTACTTC
many	15	TRBD1	TRBJ1-2	TRBV7-9	CASSFRQGANYGYTF	TGTGCCAGCAGCTTTAGACAGGGAGCTAACTATGGCTACACCTTC
few	18	TRBD1	TRBJ2-6	TRBV20-1	CCARGQTGGNSGANVLTF	TGCTGTGCTAGGGGCCAGACAGGGGGCAACTCTGGGGCCAACGTCCTGACTTTC
many	16	TRBD2	TRBJ2-3	TRBV7-6	CASSLTGRTSGSEQYF	TGTGCCAGCAGCTTAACAGGGCGGACTAGCGGTTCGGAGCAGTATTTT
many	13	-	TRBJ2-1	TRBV4-3	CASSQAPYNEQFF	TGCGCCAGCAGCCAAGCTCCTTACAATGAGCAGTTCTTC
many	14	-	TRBJ2-2	TRBV24-1	CATSLTANTGELFF	TGTGCCACCAGTCTGACGGCGAACACCGGGGAGCTGTTTTTT
many	12	-	TRBJ2-3	TRBV30	CAWSGSTDTQYF	TGTGCCTGGAGCGGGAGTACAGATACGCAGTATTTT
many	18	TRBD2	TRBJ2-3	TRBV18	CASSPPFRIGGSTDTQYF	TGTGCCAGCTCACCACCCTTCAGAATCGGGGGGAGTACAGATACGCAGTATTTT
many	17	TRBD2	TRBJ2-1	TRBV12-3/TRBV12-4	CASIEGGWTSGRSEQFF	TGTGCCAGCATTGAAGGGGGGTGGACTAGCGGGAGGAGTGAGCAGTTCTTC
many	16	-	TRBJ1-5	TRBV2	CASRALFTEGNQPQHF	TGTGCCAGCAGAGCCTTATTTACTGAGGGCAATCAGCCCCAGCATTTT
many	12	-	TRBJ1-2	TRBV6-6	CASSSGVGGYTF	TGTGCCAGCAGTTCAGGGGTCGGTGGCTACACCTTC
many	16	-	TRBJ1-1	TRBV18	CASSQNGLATSTEAFF	TGTGCCAGCTCACAAAATGGACTCGCTACGAGCACTGAAGCTTTCTTT
many	14	-	TRBJ2-2	TRBV19	CASISRGGSGELFF	TGTGCCAGTATTTCAAGGGGGGGTTCCGGGGAGCTGTTTTTT
many	14	-	TRBJ2-7	TRBV27	CASSTGDSRYEQYF	TGTGCCAGCAGCACAGGGGACTCCCGCTACGAGCAGTACTTC
many	17	-	TRBJ2-1	TRBV5-1	CASSSLPVSAQHNEQFF	TGCGCCAGCAGCTCATTACCGGTTAGCGCTCAACACAATGAGCAGTTCTTC
many	13	-	TRBJ2-2	TRBV9	CASSPQGPGELFF	TGTGCCAGCAGTCCTCAGGGCCCCGGGGAGCTGTTTTTT
many	16	TRBD1	TRBJ2-2	TRBV7-9	CASSSPRQGSPGELFF	TGTGCCAGCAGCTCGCCGCGACAGGGGAGTCCCGGGGAGCTGTTTTTT
-	10	-	TRBJ2-1	TRBV5-5	CASSPGPNFF	TGTGCCAGCAGCCCTGGACCGAATTTCTTC
many	15	TRBD1	TRBJ2-2	TRBV9	CASRPGQGSPGELFF	TGTGCCAGCAGACCGGGACAGGGGTCACCTGGGGAGCTGTTTTTT
many	12	TRBD1	TRBJ2-3	TRBV29-1	CSVLRRDSSWYF	TGCAGCGTTCTCCGCCGGGACAGTAGCTGGTATTTT
many	15	-	TRBJ1-5	TRBV12-3/TRBV12-4	CASSLGPGLLGPQHF	TGTGCCAGCAGTCTAGGTCCGGGACTCCTTGGGCCCCAGCATTTT
many	15	TRBD1	TRBJ1-1	TRBV27	CASSAHRGPQAEAFF	TGTGCCAGCAGTGCCCACAGGGGCCCCCAGGCTGAAGCTTTCTTT
many	15	TRBD1	TRBJ2-5	TRBV7-2	CASSVDRWAVETQYF	TGTGCCAGCAGCGTGGACAGGTGGGCCGTAGAGACCCAGTACTTC
many	16	TRBD1	TRBJ1-5	TRBV12-3/TRBV12-4	CASSPLGTVGNQPQHF	TGTGCCAGCAGTCCCCTTGGGACAGTCGGCAATCAGCCCCAGCATTTT
many	14	-	TRBJ1-5	TRBV6-5	CATINSRSNQPQHF	TGTGCCACCATCAACTCGAGGAGCAATCAGCCCCAGCATTTT
many	12	TRBD1	TRBJ2-7	TRBV11-2	CASSYRGHEQYF	TGTGCCAGCAGCTACAGGGGCCACGAGCAGTACTTC